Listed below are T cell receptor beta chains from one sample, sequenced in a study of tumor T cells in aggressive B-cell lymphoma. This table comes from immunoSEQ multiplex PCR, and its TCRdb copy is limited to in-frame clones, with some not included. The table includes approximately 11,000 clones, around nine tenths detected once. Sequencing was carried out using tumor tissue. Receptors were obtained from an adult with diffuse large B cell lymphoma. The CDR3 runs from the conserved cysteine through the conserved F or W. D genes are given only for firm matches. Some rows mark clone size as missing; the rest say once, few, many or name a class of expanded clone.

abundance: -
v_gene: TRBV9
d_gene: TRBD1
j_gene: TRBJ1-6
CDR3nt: TGTGCCAGCAGCAAGAACAGGGGGCTACAGGGATCACCCCTCCACTTT
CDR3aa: CASSKNRGLQGSPLHF

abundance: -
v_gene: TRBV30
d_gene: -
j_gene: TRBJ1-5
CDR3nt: TGTGCCTGGAGTGTAGGGGAGGGGGGCGATAGCAATCAGCCCCAGCATTTT
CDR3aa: CAWSVGEGGDSNQPQHF

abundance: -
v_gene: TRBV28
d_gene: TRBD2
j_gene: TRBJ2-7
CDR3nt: TGTGCCAGCAGTGGACTAGCGGCCTCCTACGAGCAGTACTTC
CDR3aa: CASSGLAASYEQYF

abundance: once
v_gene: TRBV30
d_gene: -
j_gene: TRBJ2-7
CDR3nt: TGTGCCTGGACCAGACTAACTCACTCCTACGAGCAGTACTTC
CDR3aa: CAWTRLTHSYEQYF

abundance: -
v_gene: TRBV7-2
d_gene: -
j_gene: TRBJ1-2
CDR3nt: TGTGCCAGCAGTCAGAACAGGAACTATGGCTACACCTTC
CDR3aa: CASSQNRNYGYTF

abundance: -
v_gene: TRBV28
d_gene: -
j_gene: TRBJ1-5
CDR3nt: TGTGCCAGCAGTTTCGGGGGGGCGAGCCAGCCCCAGCATTTT
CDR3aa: CASSFGGASQPQHF

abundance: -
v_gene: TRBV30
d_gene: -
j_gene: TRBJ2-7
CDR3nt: TGTGCTACCAACAGTGGTGCCTACGAGCAGTACTTC
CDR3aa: CATNSGAYEQYF

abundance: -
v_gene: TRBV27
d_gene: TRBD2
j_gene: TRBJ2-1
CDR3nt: TGTGCCAGCAGTCCCACTCGACTAGCGTACAATGAGCAGTTCTTC
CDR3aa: CASSPTRLAYNEQFF

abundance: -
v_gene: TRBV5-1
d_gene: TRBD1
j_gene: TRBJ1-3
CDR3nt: TGCGCCAGCAGCTCGGGACAGCCTGGAAACACCATATATTTT
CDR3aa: CASSSGQPGNTIYF

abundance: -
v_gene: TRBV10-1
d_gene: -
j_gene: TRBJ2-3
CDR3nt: TGCGCCAGCAGTGTCTCCCTCGGCGGATCCACAGATACGCAGTATTTT
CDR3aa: CASSVSLGGSTDTQYF

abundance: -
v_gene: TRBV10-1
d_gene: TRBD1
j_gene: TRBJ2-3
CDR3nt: TGCGCCAGCAGTGGAGGACAGGCCGTACGGGGAGATACGCAGTATTTT
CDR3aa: CASSGGQAVRGDTQYF

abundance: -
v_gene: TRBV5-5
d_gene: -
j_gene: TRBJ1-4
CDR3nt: TGTGCCAGCAGCCAGGGAGGGGGATATGAAAAACTGTTTTTT
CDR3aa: CASSQGGGYEKLFF

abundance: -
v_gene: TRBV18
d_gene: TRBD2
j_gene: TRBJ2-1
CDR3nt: TGTGCCAGCTGCGGGGTAGCGGGAGGCAATGAGCAGTTCTTC
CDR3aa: CASCGVAGGNEQFF

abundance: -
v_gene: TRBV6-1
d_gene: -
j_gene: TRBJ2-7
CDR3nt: TGTGCCAGCAGTGTGAGATACGAGCAGTACTTC
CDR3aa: CASSVRYEQYF

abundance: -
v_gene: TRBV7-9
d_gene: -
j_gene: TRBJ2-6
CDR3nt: TGTGCCAGCAGCTTTCGGACAGTCACCTCCTCTGGGGCCAACGTCCTGACTTTC
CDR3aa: CASSFRTVTSSGANVLTF

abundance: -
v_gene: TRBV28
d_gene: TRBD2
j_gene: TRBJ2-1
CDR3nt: TGTGCCAGCAGTTTCACTTTTAGCGGGAGGGCCTACAATGAGCAGTTCTTC
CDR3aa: CASSFTFSGRAYNEQFF

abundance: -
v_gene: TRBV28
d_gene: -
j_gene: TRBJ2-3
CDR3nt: TGTGCCAGCAGTTTATCCTCGGGACTTCTCCTCCAGAGAGAGGTTCGAGATACGCAGTATTTT
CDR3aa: CASSLSSGLLLQREVRDTQYF

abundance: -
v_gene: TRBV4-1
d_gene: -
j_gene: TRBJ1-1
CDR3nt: TGCGCCAGCAGCCAAGATCCAGGTGTCACTGAAGCTTTCTTT
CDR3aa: CASSQDPGVTEAFF

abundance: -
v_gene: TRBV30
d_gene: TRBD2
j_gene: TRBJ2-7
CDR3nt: TGTGCCTGGAGTGGGGGGGGGACTAGCTACGAGCAGTACTTC
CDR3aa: CAWSGGGTSYEQYF

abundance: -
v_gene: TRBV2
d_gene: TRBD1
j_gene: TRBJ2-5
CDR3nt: TGTGCCAGCAGTCCAGGACAGGGGGCTAAAGAGACCCAGTACTTC
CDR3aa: CASSPGQGAKETQYF

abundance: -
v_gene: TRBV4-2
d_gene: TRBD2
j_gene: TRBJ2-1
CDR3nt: TGTGCCAGCAGCCAAAGCGGGAGTCGGAATGAGCAGTTCTTC
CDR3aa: CASSQSGSRNEQFF

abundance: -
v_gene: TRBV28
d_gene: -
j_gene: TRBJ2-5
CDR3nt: TGTGCCAGCAGTTTATTATCGGAAGAGACCCAGTACTTC
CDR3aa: CASSLLSEETQYF